The 27 T cell receptor beta chains presented below share a single source sample, sequenced in a study of patients and donors after allogeneic stem cell transplantation. TCRdb ran MiXCR on the RT-PCR reads and lists one entry per CDR3 protein. The table has 900,000 to 1,000,000 distinct CDR3 sequences, approximately 19% seen once. The sample consisted of blood, either unsorted or a sorted T cell fraction (not recorded which). The source of these receptors is a human donor who was either an allogeneic HSCT recipient or a stem cell or donor lymphocyte infusion donor (not recorded which). It is not recorded whose cells these are; they may come from a transplant donor.

The chain has TRBV2 and TRBJ1-3; weak D call: TRBD1 (5 bases). There are 14 residues in the CDR3. CDR1 SNHLY and CDR2 FYNNEI come from the germline V gene. Trimming removed 5 bases from V and 5 bases from J, with 13 bases in between. CDR3 loop: CASSNRGKRNTIYF. Written as DNA, the CDR3 is TGTGCCAGCAGTAACCGGGGGAAAAGAAACACCATATATTTT.

This clonotype occurred a few times. This chain connects TRBV6-2 or TRBV6-3 to TRBJ2-2; D not certain. Trimming removed 3 bases at V and 1 base at J, with 9 bases between. CDR1 MNHEY and CDR2 SVGEGT come from the germline V gene. CDR3 length: 15 amino acids. CDR3 nucleotides: TGTGCCAGCAGTTATTCCCTCCGGAACACCGGGGAGCTGTTTTTT. This sequence encodes CASSYSLRNTGELFF.

This chain uses TRBV27 with TRBJ2-6, with D maybe TRBD1 (6 bases). CDR1 is MNHEY and CDR2 is SMNVEV in the germline V gene (reference sequence). The CDR3 covers 16 residues. Trimming stripped 5 bases from V and 2 bases from J, with 13 bases between. CDR3 amino acids: CASSILQGAGANVLTF. For the CDR3, the DNA is TGTGCCAGCAGTATTTTACAGGGCGCTGGGGCCAACGTCCTGACTTTC.

The chain joins TRBV10-3 to TRBJ1-1, with 9 positions matching TRBD1. The CDR3 has 14 residues. Germline assignment: CDR1 ENHRY and CDR2 SYGVKD. J lost 4 bases, V lost 9 bases, and 9 bases had no gene match. CDR3 region: CAISPGTGITEAFF. The DNA for the CDR3 is TGTGCCATTAGTCCCGGGACAGGGATCACTGAAGCTTTCTTT.

This sequence joins TRBV7-3 and TRBJ2-3; D remains unclear. V dropped 7 bases and J dropped 4 bases, with 12 bases sitting between them. Germline assignment: CDR1 SGHTA and CDR2 FQGTGA. The CDR3 length is 13 residues. The CDR3 region has the DNA TGTGCCAGCACCCTACTTCCCTCAGATACGCAGTATTTT. Amino acid sequence: CASTLLPSDTQYF.

The chain is built from TRBV12-3 or TRBV12-4 and TRBJ2-3, with TRBD2 matching 9 bases. J was trimmed by 3 bases and V by 3 bases; bases with no gene match: 4. This CDR3 is built from 15 residues. The CDR3 loop is CASSFPSGATDTQYF. CDR3 sequence (DNA): TGTGCCAGCAGTTTCCCTAGCGGGGCTACAGATACGCAGTATTTT.

The genes are TRBV20-1 and TRBJ2-5, with TRBD1 identical over 7 bases. The CDR3 contains 15 residues. The germline CDR1 and CDR2 sequences are DFQATT and SNEGSKA (reference sequence). Trimming removed 0 bases from V and 9 bases from J; junction bases left unmatched: 13. CDR3 bases: TGCAGTGCTAGAGATGAACAGGGGCCCACCGGGGCCCAGTACTTC. Its translation is CSARDEQGPTGAQYF.

This clonotype showed up just a few times. The V gene is TRBV20-1, the J gene TRBJ2-7; D perhaps matches TRBD1 (6 bases). Per germline, CDR1 DFQATT and CDR2 SNEGSKA (reference sequence). Trimming removed 1 base from V and 3 bases from J, with 16 bases in between. The CDR3 has 15 amino acids. The CDR3 nucleotides read TGCAGTGCTAGAGTTCCCGGGACACCGAGCTACGAGCAGTACTTC. Its translation: CSARVPGTPSYEQYF.

V gene TRBV7-2 combines with J gene TRBJ2-7; D unclear. Germline CDR1 is SGHTA and CDR2 is FQGNSA. The V end lost 2 bases, the J end lost 5 bases, and 4 bases lay between the germline ends. This CDR3 has 11 residues. CDR3 DNA: TGTGCCAGCAGCTTAAAGAACGAGCAGTACTTC. Amino acids: CASSLKNEQYF.

The chain carries TRBV12-3 or TRBV12-4 and TRBJ2-4; D is uncertain. This CDR3 spans 14 amino acids. Trimming shortened V by 2 bases and J by 0 bases, and 5 bases separated the two germline ends. Here the CDR3 DNA reads TGTGCCAGCAGTTTAACGACAGCCAAAAACATTCAGTACTTC. Residues: CASSLTTAKNIQYF.

In its sample, this clonotype was seen a few times. The V and J genes are TRBV29-1 and TRBJ2-7, with D possibly being TRBD1 (6 bases). CDR3 length: 14 residues. V was pared by 6 bases and J by 0 bases, with 15 bases between. Germline values: CDR1 SQVTM, CDR2 ANQGSEA. This CDR3 reads CSVKTGQSSYEQYF. The CDR3 region has the DNA TGCAGCGTAAAGACAGGCCAGAGCTCCTACGAGCAGTACTTC.

Ten or more counts support this clonotype. The J gene is TRBJ1-2, the V gene TRBV12-3 or TRBV12-4; 8 bases match TRBD1. The junction had 8 bases not matched to a gene; V was cut back by 6 bases and J by 8 bases. The CDR3 consists of 13 residues. The CDR3 region has the DNA TGTGCCAGCAGCCTGGACAGGGCATTAGGCTACACCTTC. It is translated as CASSLDRALGYTF.

The rearrangement links TRBV28 to TRBJ2-2; 8 nucleotides line up with TRBD1. V was clipped by 5 bases and J by 2 bases; unmatched bases: 7. The CDR3 has 16 amino acids. CDR1 MDHEN and CDR2 SYDVKM come from the germline V gene. DNA for the CDR3: TGTGCCAGCAGTCCTATTGACAGGGGTAACACCGGGGAGCTGTTTTTT. It yields the protein CASSPIDRGNTGELFF.

In the case of this clonotype: Given a much more abundant clone one base away, this may be a read error. V and J are TRBV28 and TRBJ2-2; 11 bases agree with TRBD2. Looked up from germline, CDR1 is MDHEN and CDR2 is SYDVKM. CDR3 length: 15 amino acids. Trimming took 5 bases from V and 3 from J; bases not matched to a gene: 2. As DNA, the CDR3 is TGTGCCAGCAGTGCGGGACTAGCGGACACCGGGGAGCTGTTTTTT. This gives the protein CASSAGLADTGELFF.

The genes are TRBV11-2 and TRBJ1-4; D is unclear. The germline V and J ends were trimmed by 5 bases and 1 base, with 17 bases remaining between them. The CDR3 covers 17 residues. CDR1 and CDR2 from the germline V gene are SGHAT and FQNNGV. The CDR3 spells CASSPRKGLGTNEKLFF. CDR3 nucleotides: TGTGCCAGCAGCCCGCGAAAAGGGTTAGGAACTAATGAAAAACTGTTTTTT.

With respect to this clonotype: A junction boundary mismatches the germline segment, possibly from a read error. V gene TRBV7-2 combines with J gene TRBJ2-7; the D gene is possibly TRBD2 (7 bases). The CDR3 extends over 15 amino acids. The germline V gene has CDR1 SGHTA and CDR2 FQGNSA. Here the CDR3 reads CVSSLVRGLSYEQYF. CDR3 coding DNA: TGTGTCAGCAGCTTAGTGCGGGGGCTATCCTACGAGCAGTACTTC.

The chain joins TRBV13 to TRBJ1-3; D possibly corresponds to TRBD1 (5 bases). This CDR3 region has 17 residues. Germline assignment: CDR1 PRHDT and CDR2 FYEKMQ (reference sequence). V was cut by 1 base and J by 1 base, with 14 bases left in between. DNA for the CDR3: TGTGCCAGCAGCTTAGTTCCAGGGACGGGGTCTGGAAACACCATATATTTT. Its translation: CASSLVPGTGSGNTIYF.

The chain has TRBV27 and TRBJ1-5; TRBD1 might be the D (5 bases). Trimming took off 7 bases at V and 7 bases at J, with 17 bases between the two ends. The CDR3 has 14 amino acids. Per the germline V gene, CDR1 is MNHEY and CDR2 is SMNVEV (reference sequence). As DNA, the CDR3 is TGTGCCAGCAAGGGCACAGCCGAGGGGCAGCCCCAGCATTTT. This gives the protein CASKGTAEGQPQHF.

This clonotype came up a few times. The chain couples TRBV29-1 to TRBJ2-5, with TRBD2 matching 7 bases. The J segment lost 5 bases and the V segment lost 4 bases, leaving 7 bases of the junction unmatched. Germline values: CDR1 SQVTM, CDR2 ANQGSEA. This CDR3 is 13 amino acids long. The CDR3 is CSVGGGAFETQYF. DNA of the CDR3: TGCAGCGTTGGGGGGGGAGCGTTTGAGACCCAGTACTTC.

The genes are TRBV6-2 or TRBV6-3 and TRBJ2-1; 10 bases match TRBD2. J was trimmed by 8 bases and V by 5 bases; bases with no gene match: 9. The CDR3 has 15 amino acids. CDR1 MNHEY and CDR2 SVGEGT come from the germline V gene. DNA for the CDR3: TGTGCCAGCAGTGGACGAGCGGGGGGGCGGGATGAGCAGTTCTTC. Its translation: CASSGRAGGRDEQFF.

This clonotype has just a few counts. The chain has TRBV7-9 and TRBJ1-1, with a possible D match to TRBD1 (5 bases). V shed 6 bases and J shed 3 bases, with 11 bases lying between them. In germline, CDR1 is SEHNR, CDR2 FQNEAQ (reference sequence). The CDR3 spans 13 residues. This CDR3 reads CASRTGTYTEAFF. CDR3 sequence (DNA): TGTGCCAGCAGGACCGGGACTTACACTGAAGCTTTCTTT.

This clonotype has a handful of counts. This sequence joins TRBV5-1 and TRBJ2-6; TRBD1 matches at 7 bases. This CDR3 spans 15 amino acids. The germline V gene has CDR1 SGHRS and CDR2 YFSETQ. The junction had 6 bases not matched to a gene; V was cut back by 5 bases and J by 4 bases. CDR3 region: CASSKTGSGANVLTF. The DNA of the CDR3 is TGCGCCAGCAGTAAGACAGGGTCCGGGGCCAACGTCCTGACTTTC. Drawing the rest from reference TRBV5-1 and TRBJ2-6, the complete variable domain is KAGVTQTPRYLIKTRGQQVTLSCSPISGHRSVSWYQQTPGQGLQFLFEYFSETQRNKGNFPGRFSGRQFSNSRSEMNVSTLELGDSALYLCASSKTGSGANVLTFGAGSRLTVL.

This clonotype was detected a few times. This chain connects TRBV6-5 to TRBJ1-1, with D uncertain. The CDR3 is 14 residues long. Trimming removed 0 bases at V and 5 bases at J, with 10 bases between. In germline, CDR1 is MNHEY, CDR2 SVGAGI. CDR3 DNA: TGTGCCAGCAGTTACTCGATGTTTCAGACTGAAGCTTTCTTT. Amino acid sequence: CASSYSMFQTEAFF.

V gene TRBV12-3 or TRBV12-4 combines with J gene TRBJ2-7, with 7 bases fitting TRBD2. The CDR3 loop spans 20 amino acids. Trimming took 6 bases from V and 2 from J; bases not matched to a gene: 25. The CDR3 sequence: CASSASTGRMLAENPYEQYF. The CDR3 coding sequence is TGTGCCAGCAGCGCTTCTACGGGCCGCATGCTAGCGGAAAACCCCTACGAGCAGTACTTC.

The chain has TRBV5-6 and TRBJ1-2; D is undetermined. The CDR3 length is 14 residues. The germline V gene has CDR1 SGHDT and CDR2 YYEEEE. With 5 bases removed from V and 2 bases from J, the gap between germline ends came to 13 bases. This CDR3 reads CASSPPRRNYGYTF. The CDR3 bases are TGTGCCAGCAGTCCCCCCCGGCGGAACTATGGCTACACCTTC.

The table lists this clonotype with a few counts. The rearrangement links TRBV4-2 to TRBJ2-7; 11 nucleotides align to TRBD2. The CDR3 totals 19 residues. J was trimmed by 0 bases and V by 4 bases; bases with no gene match: 14. Germline CDR1 LGHNA, CDR2 YNFKEQ. The CDR3 loop is CASSRTIGTSGASSYEQYF. CDR3 DNA sequence: TGTGCCAGCAGCCGGACCATCGGGACTAGCGGCGCTAGCTCCTACGAGCAGTACTTC.

The chain uses TRBV27 and TRBJ2-7, with D perhaps matching TRBD2 (6 bases). The CDR3 loop spans 16 amino acids. Per the germline V gene, CDR1 is MNHEY and CDR2 is SMNVEV (reference sequence). V was cut by 9 bases and J by 7 bases, with 28 bases left in between. CDR3: CASSLGWGRELVEQYF. The CDR3 DNA reads TGTGCCAGTTCCCTCGGGTGGGGCCGGGAGCTAGTTGAGCAGTACTTC.